This is a list of T cell receptor beta chains from one sample in a study of cytomegalovirus exposure and HLA in healthy donors. Produced via immunoSEQ multiplex PCR; TCRdb's table is partial and in-frame only. Of roughly 56,000 clones in the sample, approximately 89% were seen once. Sequenced sample: PBMCs. These receptors originate from a woman aged 18-29 years in good health and CMV-seronegative. Both conserved end residues are part of each CDR3. The D gene is left open where the match is weak. Expanded clones get a size class; other rows say once, few or many, or leave the size out.

clone_size: .
v_call: TRBV5-4
d_call: .
j_call: TRBJ1-2
cdr3_aa: CASTREDSSRVYGYTF
cdr3_nt: TGTGCCAGCACCCGTGAGGACAGTTCAAGGGTTTATGGCTACACCTTC

clone_size: .
v_call: TRBV4-2
d_call: TRBD1
j_call: TRBJ2-7
cdr3_aa: CASSQTPGQTIRSSYEQYF
cdr3_nt: TGTGCCAGCAGCCAAACTCCGGGACAGACCATTCGAAGCTCCTACGAGCAGTACTTC

clone_size: .
v_call: TRBV7-7
d_call: TRBD2
j_call: TRBJ2-2
cdr3_aa: CASSLVPLAGTVTGELFF
cdr3_nt: TGTGCTAGCAGCTTAGTCCCCCTAGCGGGAACTGTCACCGGGGAGCTGTTTTTT

clone_size: .
v_call: TRBV7-3
d_call: TRBD2
j_call: TRBJ2-1
cdr3_aa: CASNPEVSGTYNEQFF
cdr3_nt: TGTGCCAGCAACCCGGAAGTGAGCGGGACCTACAATGAGCAGTTCTTC

clone_size: .
v_call: TRBV5-6
d_call: .
j_call: TRBJ1-3
cdr3_aa: CASSLTTGTQGNTIYF
cdr3_nt: TGTGCCAGCAGCCTCACAACAGGGACGCAAGGAAACACCATATATTTT

clone_size: .
v_call: TRBV7-9
d_call: .
j_call: TRBJ2-1
cdr3_aa: CASSAGAYNEQFF
cdr3_nt: TGTGCCAGCAGCGCCGGTGCCTACAATGAGCAGTTCTTC

clone_size: once
v_call: TRBV28
d_call: .
j_call: TRBJ1-1
cdr3_aa: CASWQGFGEAFF
cdr3_nt: TGTGCCAGCTGGCAGGGCTTTGGTGAAGCTTTCTTT

clone_size: .
v_call: TRBV6-1
d_call: TRBD1
j_call: TRBJ2-7
cdr3_aa: CASSEVWTGGYEQYF
cdr3_nt: TGTGCCAGCAGTGAGGTTTGGACAGGGGGCTACGAGCAGTACTTC

clone_size: .
v_call: TRBV28
d_call: TRBD1
j_call: TRBJ1-3
cdr3_aa: CASIGRQGGSGNTIYF
cdr3_nt: TGTGCCAGCATCGGAAGACAGGGAGGTTCAGGAAACACCATATATTTT

clone_size: .
v_call: TRBV13
d_call: TRBD2
j_call: TRBJ2-2
cdr3_aa: CASSFGGGTGELFF
cdr3_nt: TGTGCCAGCAGCTTCGGGGGGGGTACCGGGGAGCTGTTTTTT

clone_size: .
v_call: TRBV30
d_call: .
j_call: TRBJ1-1
cdr3_aa: CAWSSQGFEAFF
cdr3_nt: TGTGCCTGGAGTTCTCAGGGGTTTGAAGCTTTCTTT

clone_size: few
v_call: TRBV28
d_call: .
j_call: TRBJ2-5
cdr3_aa: CASSFHTNQETQYF
cdr3_nt: TGTGCCAGCAGTTTTCACACTAACCAAGAGACCCAGTACTTC

clone_size: .
v_call: TRBV5-4
d_call: .
j_call: TRBJ2-5
cdr3_aa: CATHERVQETQYF
cdr3_nt: TGTGCCACCCACGAGAGAGTCCAAGAGACCCAGTACTTC

clone_size: once
v_call: TRBV6-1
d_call: TRBD1
j_call: TRBJ2-3
cdr3_aa: CASRTGWSTDTQYF
cdr3_nt: TGTGCCAGCAGGACAGGGTGGAGCACAGATACGCAGTATTTT

clone_size: .
v_call: TRBV6-6
d_call: .
j_call: TRBJ1-4
cdr3_aa: CASSSPGQTNEKLFF
cdr3_nt: TGTGCCAGCAGTTCCCCGGGACAAACTAATGAAAAACTGTTTTTT

clone_size: .
v_call: TRBV11-2
d_call: .
j_call: TRBJ2-1
cdr3_aa: CASSFYRDIRHNEQFF
cdr3_nt: TGTGCCAGCAGCTTTTACCGGGACATCCGACACAATGAGCAGTTCTTC

clone_size: .
v_call: TRBV7-8
d_call: TRBD1
j_call: TRBJ1-1
cdr3_aa: CASLRTGVITEAFF
cdr3_nt: TGTGCCTCCTTACGGACAGGGGTCATCACTGAAGCTTTCTTT

clone_size: .
v_call: TRBV9
d_call: TRBD2
j_call: TRBJ2-3
cdr3_aa: CASSSSGANTDTQYF
cdr3_nt: TGTGCCAGCAGCAGTAGCGGGGCGAACACAGATACGCAGTATTTT

clone_size: .
v_call: TRBV5-6
d_call: .
j_call: TRBJ2-6
cdr3_aa: CASSHQGPSGANVLTF
cdr3_nt: TGTGCCAGCAGCCACCAGGGGCCCTCTGGGGCCAACGTCCTGACTTTC

clone_size: .
v_call: TRBV27
d_call: TRBD2
j_call: TRBJ2-5
cdr3_aa: CASSLLAGGRETQYF
cdr3_nt: TGTGCCAGCAGTCTACTAGCGGGAGGGCGGGAGACCCAGTACTTC

clone_size: .
v_call: TRBV5-4
d_call: TRBD1
j_call: TRBJ2-1
cdr3_aa: CASSLGGQGQFF
cdr3_nt: TGTGCCAGCAGCTTGGGAGGACAGGGGCAGTTCTTC

clone_size: .
v_call: TRBV11-2
d_call: .
j_call: TRBJ2-7
cdr3_aa: CASSLPLRGHSEQYF
cdr3_nt: TGTGCCAGCAGCTTACCCCTCCGTGGGCACAGCGAGCAGTACTTC

clone_size: .
v_call: TRBV27
d_call: TRBD1
j_call: TRBJ2-3
cdr3_aa: CASGKQGASFSTDTQYF
cdr3_nt: TGTGCCAGCGGGAAGCAGGGGGCCTCCTTTAGCACAGATACGCAGTATTTT

clone_size: .
v_call: TRBV14
d_call: TRBD1
j_call: TRBJ1-2
cdr3_aa: CASSQVAGGGSYGYTF
cdr3_nt: TGTGCCAGCAGCCAAGTCGCAGGGGGCGGGTCCTATGGCTACACCTTC

clone_size: .
v_call: TRBV12-5
d_call: .
j_call: TRBJ2-7
cdr3_aa: CASGLWADYYEQYF
cdr3_nt: TGTGCTAGTGGTTTGTGGGCAGATTATTACGAGCAGTACTTC

clone_size: .
v_call: TRBV10-3
d_call: TRBD2
j_call: TRBJ2-1
cdr3_aa: CAISETGGSYNEQFF
cdr3_nt: TGTGCCATCAGTGAAACGGGAGGTTCCTACAATGAGCAGTTCTTC

clone_size: .
v_call: TRBV19
d_call: TRBD2
j_call: TRBJ2-7
cdr3_aa: CASSTGLAGDEQYF
cdr3_nt: TGTGCCAGTAGTACGGGACTAGCGGGAGACGAGCAGTACTTC

clone_size: .
v_call: TRBV27
d_call: TRBD1
j_call: TRBJ2-7
cdr3_aa: CASSLGTGSYEQYF
cdr3_nt: TGTGCCAGCAGTTTAGGGACAGGGTCCTACGAGCAGTACTTC

clone_size: .
v_call: TRBV27
d_call: TRBD2
j_call: TRBJ2-1
cdr3_aa: CASSWGTSGYNEQFF
cdr3_nt: TGTGCCAGCAGTTGGGGGACTAGCGGCTACAATGAGCAGTTCTTC

clone_size: .
v_call: TRBV4-1
d_call: .
j_call: TRBJ2-2
cdr3_aa: CASSPTTGTGELFF
cdr3_nt: TGCGCCAGCAGCCCAACCACGGGTACCGGGGAGCTGTTTTTT

clone_size: .
v_call: TRBV27
d_call: .
j_call: TRBJ1-1
cdr3_aa: CASSLVVPTNTEAFF
cdr3_nt: TGTGCCAGCAGTTTGGTAGTGCCAACGAACACTGAAGCTTTCTTT

clone_size: .
v_call: TRBV13
d_call: TRBD2
j_call: TRBJ2-1
cdr3_aa: CASITGGGSYNEQFF
cdr3_nt: TGTGCCAGCATCACCGGGGGGGGCTCCTACAATGAGCAGTTCTTC

clone_size: .
v_call: TRBV7-3
d_call: TRBD2
j_call: TRBJ2-1
cdr3_aa: CASSLGTSGAYNEQFF
cdr3_nt: TGTGCCAGCAGCTTAGGGACTAGCGGGGCCTACAATGAGCAGTTCTTC

clone_size: .
v_call: TRBV14
d_call: .
j_call: TRBJ2-1
cdr3_aa: CASSRDLTNEQFF
cdr3_nt: TGTGCCAGCAGCCGGGACTTAACTAATGAGCAGTTCTTC

clone_size: once
v_call: TRBV7-7
d_call: TRBD2
j_call: TRBJ2-2
cdr3_aa: CASSLRSGGPNTGELFF
cdr3_nt: TGTGCTAGCAGCTTACGGAGCGGGGGACCGAACACCGGGGAGCTGTTTTTT

clone_size: once
v_call: TRBV27
d_call: .
j_call: TRBJ2-6
cdr3_aa: CASSLYNSGANVLTF
cdr3_nt: TGTGCCAGCAGTTTATATAACTCTGGGGCCAACGTCCTGACTTTC

clone_size: .
v_call: TRBV2
d_call: TRBD1
j_call: TRBJ2-7
cdr3_aa: CASSELHRDRVDEQYF
cdr3_nt: TGTGCCAGCAGCGAATTACACCGGGACAGGGTCGACGAGCAGTACTTC

clone_size: .
v_call: TRBV4-1
d_call: .
j_call: TRBJ2-3
cdr3_aa: CASSQEAVTDTQYF
cdr3_nt: TGCGCCAGCAGCCAGGAGGCCGTCACAGATACGCAGTATTTT

clone_size: .
v_call: TRBV19
d_call: .
j_call: TRBJ2-1
cdr3_aa: CASNNRLNEQFF
cdr3_nt: TGTGCCAGTAATAATCGACTTAATGAGCAGTTCTTC

clone_size: .
v_call: TRBV28
d_call: .
j_call: TRBJ2-1
cdr3_aa: CASSESGTLQFF
cdr3_nt: TGTGCCAGCAGTGAGTCCGGGACTTTGCAGTTCTTC

clone_size: .
v_call: TRBV5-8
d_call: TRBD1
j_call: TRBJ2-1
cdr3_aa: CASSPGQTYNEQFF
cdr3_nt: TGTGCCAGCAGCCCGGGACAGACCTACAATGAGCAGTTCTTC

clone_size: .
v_call: TRBV10-3
d_call: TRBD2
j_call: TRBJ2-5
cdr3_aa: CAISPWTSMETQYF
cdr3_nt: TGTGCCATCAGTCCCTGGACTAGCATGGAGACCCAGTACTTC

clone_size: .
v_call: TRBV19
d_call: .
j_call: TRBJ1-3
cdr3_aa: CASTADSSSGNTIYF
cdr3_nt: TGTGCCAGTACCGCCGACAGTTCCTCTGGAAACACCATATATTTT

clone_size: once
v_call: TRBV11-1
d_call: TRBD2
j_call: TRBJ2-1
cdr3_aa: CASSLDGGSYNEQFF
cdr3_nt: TGTGCCAGCAGCTTAGATGGCGGGAGTTATAATGAGCAGTTCTTC

clone_size: .
v_call: TRBV27
d_call: TRBD2
j_call: TRBJ2-7
cdr3_aa: CASSPRGGLSYEQYF
cdr3_nt: TGTGCCAGCAGCCCGCGGGGGGGACTATCCTACGAGCAGTACTTC

clone_size: .
v_call: TRBV30
d_call: .
j_call: TRBJ1-3
cdr3_aa: CAWSVLLGNTIYF
cdr3_nt: TGTGCCTGGAGTGTACTGTTGGGAAACACCATATATTTT

clone_size: once
v_call: TRBV7-9
d_call: TRBD2
j_call: TRBJ2-7
cdr3_aa: CASSSGLAGSSYEQYF
cdr3_nt: TGTGCCAGCAGCTCAGGACTAGCGGGAAGCTCCTACGAGCAGTACTTC